Given below is one TCR beta chain in context. The time point denotes: blood at routine non-recurrence follow-up after resection. Trimming pared 2 bases from V and 2 bases from J, leaving 11 bases between. Germline-derived CDR1 and CDR2 are SGHAT and FQNNGV. This CDR3 contains 15 residues. This sample was taken from a study of spatial heterogeneity in lung cancer. Study information: Follow-up PBMC samples were sequenced when available, at a median of around 23 months after resection. Within raw reads, each unique TCR and UMI combination appeared on average more than ten times.

TCRdb ran MiXCR on the 5' RACE reads and lists one entry per CDR3 protein. The sample lists roughly 99,000 distinct CDR3 sequences, roughly a fifth occurring once. The receptor's source is a male donor with early-stage non-small cell lung cancer. The specimen was PBMCs, collected at follow-up. The J gene is TRBJ2-3, the V gene TRBV11-2, with a possible D match to TRBD2 (6 bases). Here the CDR3 reads CASSLTGVLTDTQYF. CDR3 in DNA: TGTGCCAGCAGCTTAACGGGAGTCCTCACAGATACGCAGTATTTT.